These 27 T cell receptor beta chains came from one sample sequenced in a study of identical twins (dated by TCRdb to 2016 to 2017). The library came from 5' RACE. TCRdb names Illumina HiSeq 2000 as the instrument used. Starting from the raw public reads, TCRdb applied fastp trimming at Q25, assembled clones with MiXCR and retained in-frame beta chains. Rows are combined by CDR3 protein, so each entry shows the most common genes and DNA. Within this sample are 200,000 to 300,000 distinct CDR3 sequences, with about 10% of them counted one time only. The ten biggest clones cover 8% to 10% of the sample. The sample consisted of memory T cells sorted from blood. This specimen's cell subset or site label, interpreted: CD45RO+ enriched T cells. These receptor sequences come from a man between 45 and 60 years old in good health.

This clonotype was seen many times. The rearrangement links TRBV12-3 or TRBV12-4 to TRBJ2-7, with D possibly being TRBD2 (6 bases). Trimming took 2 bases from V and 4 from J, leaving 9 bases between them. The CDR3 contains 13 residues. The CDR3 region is CASSLSGRYEQYF. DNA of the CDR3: TGTGCCAGCAGTTTATCGGGGAGGTACGAGCAGTACTTC.

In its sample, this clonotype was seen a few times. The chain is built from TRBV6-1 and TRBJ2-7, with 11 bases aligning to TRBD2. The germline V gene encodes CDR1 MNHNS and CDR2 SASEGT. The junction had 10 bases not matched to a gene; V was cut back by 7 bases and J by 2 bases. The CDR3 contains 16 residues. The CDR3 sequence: CASTPRLAGGAYEQYF. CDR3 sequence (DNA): TGTGCCAGCACGCCCCGGCTAGCGGGAGGCGCCTACGAGCAGTACTTC.

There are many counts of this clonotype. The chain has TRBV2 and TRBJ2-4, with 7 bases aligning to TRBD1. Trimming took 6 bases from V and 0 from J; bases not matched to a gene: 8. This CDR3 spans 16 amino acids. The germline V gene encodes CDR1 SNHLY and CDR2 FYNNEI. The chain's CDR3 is CASRLTGVGAKNIQYF. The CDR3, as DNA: TGTGCCAGCAGGTTAACAGGGGTAGGAGCCAAAAACATTCAGTACTTC.

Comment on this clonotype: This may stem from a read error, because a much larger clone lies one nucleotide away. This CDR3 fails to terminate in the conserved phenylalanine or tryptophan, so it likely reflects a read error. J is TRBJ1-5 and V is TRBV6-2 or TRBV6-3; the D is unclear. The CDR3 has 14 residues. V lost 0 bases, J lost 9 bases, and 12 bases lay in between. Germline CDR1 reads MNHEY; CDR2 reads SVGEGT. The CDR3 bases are TGTGCCAGCAGTTACTCAGCTGAGATAGGGCCCCAGCATGTT. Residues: CASSYSAEIGPQHV.

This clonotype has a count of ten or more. CDR3 sequence (DNA): TGTGCCAGCAGCTTAGTGGTAACGACCGGGGAGCTGTTTTTT. Amino acids: CASSLVVTTGELFF. The chain recombines TRBV7-8 with TRBJ2-2; D is unresolved. V lost 1 base, J lost 5 bases, and 8 bases lay in between. The CDR3 covers 14 residues. The germline V gene has CDR1 SGHVS and CDR2 FQNEAQ.

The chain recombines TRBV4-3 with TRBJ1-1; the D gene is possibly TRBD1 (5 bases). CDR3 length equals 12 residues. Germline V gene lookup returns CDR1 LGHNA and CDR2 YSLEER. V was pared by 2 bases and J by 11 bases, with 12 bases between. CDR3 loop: CASSQTGTTAFF. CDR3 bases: TGCGCCAGCAGCCAAACCGGGACCACCGCTTTCTTT.

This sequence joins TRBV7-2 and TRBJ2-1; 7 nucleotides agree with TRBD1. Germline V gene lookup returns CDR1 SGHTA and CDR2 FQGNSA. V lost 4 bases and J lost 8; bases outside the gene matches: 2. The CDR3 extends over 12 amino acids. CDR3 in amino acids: CASSYRGDEQFF. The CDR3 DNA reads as TGTGCCAGCAGCTACAGGGGTGATGAGCAGTTCTTC.

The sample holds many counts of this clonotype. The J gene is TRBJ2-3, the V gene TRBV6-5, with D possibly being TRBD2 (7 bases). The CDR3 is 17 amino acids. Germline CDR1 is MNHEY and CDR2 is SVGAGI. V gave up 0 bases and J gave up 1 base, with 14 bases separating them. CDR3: CASSYSGAGDRTDTQYF. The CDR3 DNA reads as TGTGCCAGCAGTTACTCGGGGGCGGGGGACCGCACAGATACGCAGTATTTT.

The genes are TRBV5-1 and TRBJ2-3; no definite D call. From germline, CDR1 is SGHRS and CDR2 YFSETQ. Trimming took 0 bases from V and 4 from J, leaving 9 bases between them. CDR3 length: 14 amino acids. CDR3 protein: CASSLGRGADTQYF. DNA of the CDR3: TGCGCCAGCAGCTTGGGTCGCGGTGCAGATACGCAGTATTTT.

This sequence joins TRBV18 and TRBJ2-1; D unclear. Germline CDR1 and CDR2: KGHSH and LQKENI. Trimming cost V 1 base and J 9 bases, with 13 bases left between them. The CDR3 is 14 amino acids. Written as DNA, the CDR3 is TGTGCCAGCTCACCACAGGGTGTAAAAATTGAGCAGTTCTTC. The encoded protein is CASSPQGVKIEQFF.

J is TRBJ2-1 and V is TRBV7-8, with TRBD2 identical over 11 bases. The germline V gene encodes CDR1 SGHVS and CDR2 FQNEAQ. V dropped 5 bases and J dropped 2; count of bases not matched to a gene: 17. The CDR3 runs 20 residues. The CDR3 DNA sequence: TGTGCCAGCAGCCCCCTCTTAGCTAGCGGGAGGAGGCGCACCTACAATGAGCAGTTCTTC. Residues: CASSPLLASGRRRTYNEQFF.

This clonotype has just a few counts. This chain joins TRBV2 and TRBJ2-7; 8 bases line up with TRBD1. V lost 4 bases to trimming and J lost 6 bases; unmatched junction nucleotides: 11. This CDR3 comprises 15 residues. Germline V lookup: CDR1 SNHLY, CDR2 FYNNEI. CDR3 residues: CASSGRTGSVSEQYF. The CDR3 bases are TGTGCCAGCAGTGGTAGGACAGGGAGTGTGTCCGAGCAGTACTTC.

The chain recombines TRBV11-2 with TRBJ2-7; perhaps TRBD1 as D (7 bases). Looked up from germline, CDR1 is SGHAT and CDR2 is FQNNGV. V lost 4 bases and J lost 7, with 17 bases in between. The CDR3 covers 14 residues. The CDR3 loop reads CASSSPQGGGEQYF. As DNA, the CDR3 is TGTGCCAGCAGCTCCCCTCAGGGGGGTGGAGAGCAGTACTTC.

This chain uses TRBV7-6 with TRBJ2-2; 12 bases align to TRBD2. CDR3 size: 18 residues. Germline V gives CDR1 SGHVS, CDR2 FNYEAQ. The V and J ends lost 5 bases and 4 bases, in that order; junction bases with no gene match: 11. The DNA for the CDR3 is TGTGCCAGCAGCCCCCGGACTAGCGGGGTGACGGCCACCGGGGAGCTGTTTTTT. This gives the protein CASSPRTSGVTATGELFF. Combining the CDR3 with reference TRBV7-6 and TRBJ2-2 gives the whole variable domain GAGVSQSPRYKVTKRGQDVALRCDPISGHVSLYWYRQALGQGPEFLTYFNYEAQQDKSGLPNDRFSAERPEGSISTLTIQRTEQRDSAMYRCASSPRTSGVTATGELFFGEGSRLTVL.

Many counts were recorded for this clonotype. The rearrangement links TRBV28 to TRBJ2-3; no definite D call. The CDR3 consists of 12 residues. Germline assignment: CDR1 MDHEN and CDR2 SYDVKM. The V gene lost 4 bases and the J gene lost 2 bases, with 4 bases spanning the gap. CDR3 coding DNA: TGTGCCAGCAGTTCAATCACAGATACGCAGTATTTT. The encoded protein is CASSSITDTQYF. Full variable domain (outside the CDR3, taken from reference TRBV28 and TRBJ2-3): DVKVTQSSRYLVKRTGEKVFLECVQDMDHENMFWYRQDPGLGLRLIYFSYDVKMKEKGDIPEGYSVSREKKERFSLILESASTNQTSMYLCASSSITDTQYFGPGTRLTVL.

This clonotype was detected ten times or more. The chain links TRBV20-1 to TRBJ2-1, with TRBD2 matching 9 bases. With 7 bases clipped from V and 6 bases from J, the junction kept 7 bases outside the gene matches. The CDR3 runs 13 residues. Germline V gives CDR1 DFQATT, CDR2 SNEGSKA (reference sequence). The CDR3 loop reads CSVTSGDINEQFF. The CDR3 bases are TGCAGTGTGACTAGCGGTGACATCAATGAGCAGTTCTTC.

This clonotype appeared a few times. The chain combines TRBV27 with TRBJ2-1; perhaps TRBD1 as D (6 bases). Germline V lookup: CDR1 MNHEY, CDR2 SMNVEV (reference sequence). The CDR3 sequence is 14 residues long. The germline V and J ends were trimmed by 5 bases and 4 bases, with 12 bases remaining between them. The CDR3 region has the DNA TGTGCCAGCAGTGACGGGACACAATACAATGAGCAGTTCTTC. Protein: CASSDGTQYNEQFF.

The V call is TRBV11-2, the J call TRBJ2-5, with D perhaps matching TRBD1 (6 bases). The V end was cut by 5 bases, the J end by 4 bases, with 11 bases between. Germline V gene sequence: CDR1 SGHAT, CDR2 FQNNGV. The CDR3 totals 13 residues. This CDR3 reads CASSRQVRETQYF. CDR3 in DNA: TGTGCCAGCAGCCGACAGGTTAGAGAGACCCAGTACTTC.

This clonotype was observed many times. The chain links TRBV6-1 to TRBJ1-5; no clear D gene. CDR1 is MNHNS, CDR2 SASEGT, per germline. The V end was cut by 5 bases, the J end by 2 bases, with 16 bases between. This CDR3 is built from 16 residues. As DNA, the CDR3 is TGTGCCAGCAGTCCCGGACGTACCTGGGGCAATCAGCCCCAGCATTTT. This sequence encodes CASSPGRTWGNQPQHF.

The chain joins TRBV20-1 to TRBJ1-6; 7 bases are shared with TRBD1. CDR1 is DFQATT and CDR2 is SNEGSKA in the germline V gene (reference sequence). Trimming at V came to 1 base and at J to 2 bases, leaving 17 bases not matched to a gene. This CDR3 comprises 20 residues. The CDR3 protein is CSARGNRGTSHGAYNSPLHF. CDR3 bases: TGCAGTGCTAGAGGTAACAGGGGAACTTCCCATGGAGCCTATAATTCACCCCTCCACTTT.

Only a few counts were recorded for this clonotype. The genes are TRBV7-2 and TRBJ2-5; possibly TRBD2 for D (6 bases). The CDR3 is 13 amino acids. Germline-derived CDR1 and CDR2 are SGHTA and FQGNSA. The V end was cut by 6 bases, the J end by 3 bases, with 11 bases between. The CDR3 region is CASSRGKKETQYF. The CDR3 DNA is TGTGCCAGCAGTCGGGGGAAGAAAGAGACCCAGTACTTC.

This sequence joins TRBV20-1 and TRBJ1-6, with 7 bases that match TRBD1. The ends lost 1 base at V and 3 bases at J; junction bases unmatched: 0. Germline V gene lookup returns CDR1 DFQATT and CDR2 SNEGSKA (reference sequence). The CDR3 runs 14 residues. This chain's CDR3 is CSARGQGYNSPLHF. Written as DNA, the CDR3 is TGCAGTGCTAGAGGACAGGGCTATAATTCACCCCTCCACTTT.

The CDR3 bases are TGTGCCAGCAATGGACAGGGGGTATACAATGAGCAGTTCTTC. Its protein product is CASNGQGVYNEQFF. This chain connects TRBV6-2 or TRBV6-3 to TRBJ2-1; 10 nucleotides line up with TRBD1. The CDR3 extends over 14 amino acids. V dropped 7 bases and J dropped 4; count of bases not matched to a gene: 4. CDR1 is MNHEY and CDR2 is SVGEGT in the germline V gene.

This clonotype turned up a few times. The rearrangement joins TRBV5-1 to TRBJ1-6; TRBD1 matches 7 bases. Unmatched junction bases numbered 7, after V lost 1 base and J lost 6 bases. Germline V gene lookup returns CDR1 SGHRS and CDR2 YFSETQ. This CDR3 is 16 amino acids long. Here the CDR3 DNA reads TGCGCCAGCAGCTTGTTAGCGGACAGGAGTAATTCACCCCTCCACTTT. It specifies CASSLLADRSNSPLHF.

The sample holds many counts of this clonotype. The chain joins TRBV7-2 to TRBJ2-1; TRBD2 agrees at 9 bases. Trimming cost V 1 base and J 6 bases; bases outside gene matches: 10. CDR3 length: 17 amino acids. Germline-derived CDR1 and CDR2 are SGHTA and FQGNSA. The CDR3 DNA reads TGTGCCAGCAGCTTAGTTCCCGGGGCTAGCGGGGTCAATGAGCAGTTCTTC. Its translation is CASSLVPGASGVNEQFF. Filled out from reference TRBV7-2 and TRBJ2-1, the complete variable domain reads GAGVSQSPSNKVTEKGKDVELRCDPISGHTALYWYRQSLGQGLEFLIYFQGNSAPDKSGLPSDRFSAERTGGSVSTLTIQRTQQEDSAVYLCASSLVPGASGVNEQFFGPGTRLTVL.

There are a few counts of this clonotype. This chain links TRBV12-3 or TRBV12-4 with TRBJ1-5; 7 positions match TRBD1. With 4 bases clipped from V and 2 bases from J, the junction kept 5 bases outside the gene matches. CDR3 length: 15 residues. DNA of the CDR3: TGTGCCAGCAGTTGGAACAGGGGTCGCAATCAGCCCCAGCATTTT. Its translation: CASSWNRGRNQPQHF.

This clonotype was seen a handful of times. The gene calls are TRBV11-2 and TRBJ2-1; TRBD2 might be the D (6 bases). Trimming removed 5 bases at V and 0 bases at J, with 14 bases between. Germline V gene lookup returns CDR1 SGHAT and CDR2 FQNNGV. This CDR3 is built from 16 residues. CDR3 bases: TGTGCCAGCAGCAAAATTGACGGGAGCTCCTACAATGAGCAGTTCTTC. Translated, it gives CASSKIDGSSYNEQFF.